These T cell receptor beta chains were read from a single sample in a study of post-analysis software for immune sequencing data. In TCRdb, the PCR reads were re-called with MiXCR into one record per CDR3 protein. This repertoire shows roughly 620,000 distinct CDR3 sequences, roughly 46% found once; its top ten account for roughly 1.7%. Sequenced material: blood. These receptors all come from a girl aged 10 to 17 with multiple sclerosis. Both conserved end residues are part of each CDR3. Each record gives: clone size, V gene, J gene, D gene, CDR3 protein, CDR3 DNA. D genes are given only for firm matches. Size values are once, few and many counts, or a class for expanded clones, and some rows have none.

clone_size: once
v_call: TRBV27
j_call: TRBJ2-7
d_call: TRBD2
cdr3_aa: CASSFSGRSYDEQYF
cdr3_nt: TGTGCCAGCAGTTTTAGCGGGAGGTCATACGACGAGCAGTACTTC

clone_size: .
v_call: TRBV7-2
j_call: TRBJ2-4
d_call: TRBD2
cdr3_aa: CASSLSVASGINEQYF
cdr3_nt: TGTGCCAGCAGCTTAAGTGTGGCTAGCGGTATCAATGAGCAGTACTTC

clone_size: .
v_call: TRBV12-3/TRBV12-4
j_call: TRBJ1-2
d_call: .
cdr3_aa: CASSYRGYTF
cdr3_nt: TGTGCCAGCAGCTACAGGGGCTACACCTTC

clone_size: .
v_call: TRBV5-1
j_call: TRBJ2-7
d_call: .
cdr3_aa: CASSVTETASYEQYF
cdr3_nt: TGCGCCAGCAGCGTTACCGAGACAGCTTCCTACGAGCAGTACTTC

clone_size: .
v_call: TRBV7-9
j_call: TRBJ1-5
d_call: .
cdr3_aa: CASSRGAGAQPQHF
cdr3_nt: TGTGCCAGCAGCCGGGGGGCAGGGGCTCAGCCCCAGCATTTT

clone_size: once
v_call: TRBV12-3/TRBV12-4
j_call: TRBJ1-6
d_call: .
cdr3_aa: CASSLRVGGSPLHF
cdr3_nt: TGTGCCAGCAGTTTGAGGGTAGGAGGTTCACCCCTCCACTTT

clone_size: .
v_call: TRBV21-1
j_call: TRBJ1-5
d_call: .
cdr3_aa: CASSKTCAPNQPQHF
cdr3_nt: TGTGCCAGCAGCAAAACTTGCGCTCCGAATCAGCCCCAGCATTTT

clone_size: few
v_call: TRBV13
j_call: TRBJ2-1
d_call: .
cdr3_aa: CASSGGAGTYNEQFF
cdr3_nt: TGTGCCAGCAGCGGGGGGGCCGGGACCTACAATGAGCAGTTCTTC

clone_size: .
v_call: TRBV9
j_call: TRBJ2-7
d_call: TRBD1
cdr3_aa: CASSGGGQGFLSEQYF
cdr3_nt: TGTGCCAGCAGCGGGGGGGGACAGGGATTTCTCTCCGAGCAGTACTTC

clone_size: many
v_call: TRBV4-2
j_call: TRBJ2-7
d_call: TRBD2
cdr3_aa: CASSQDLAGSYEQYF
cdr3_nt: TGTGCCAGCAGCCAAGATCTAGCGGGCTCCTACGAGCAGTACTTC

clone_size: .
v_call: TRBV5-1
j_call: TRBJ2-3
d_call: .
cdr3_aa: CASSLAKGAADTQYF
cdr3_nt: TGCGCCAGCAGCTTGGCCAAGGGCGCGGCAGATACGCAGTATTTT

clone_size: .
v_call: TRBV5-1
j_call: TRBJ2-5
d_call: .
cdr3_aa: CASSLGAGSPYEQYF
cdr3_nt: TGCGCCAGCAGCTTGGGGGCAGGGTCCCCCTACGAGCAGTATTTC

clone_size: .
v_call: TRBV10-1
j_call: TRBJ2-1
d_call: TRBD1
cdr3_aa: CASNRGDNEQFF
cdr3_nt: TGCGCCAGTAACAGGGGGGACAATGAGCAGTTCTTC

clone_size: few
v_call: TRBV7-6
j_call: TRBJ2-7
d_call: .
cdr3_aa: CASTPGFSYEQYF
cdr3_nt: TGTGCCAGCACCCCGGGGTTCTCCTACGAGCAGTACTTC

clone_size: few
v_call: TRBV7-2
j_call: TRBJ2-5
d_call: .
cdr3_aa: CASSFFRVETQYF
cdr3_nt: TGTGCCAGCAGCTTCTTCCGTGTGGAGACCCAGTACTTC

clone_size: few
v_call: TRBV11-2
j_call: TRBJ2-7
d_call: .
cdr3_aa: CASSRVRSGEQYF
cdr3_nt: TGTGCCAGCAGCCGTGTCAGGTCGGGCGAGCAGTACTTC

clone_size: few
v_call: TRBV7-8
j_call: TRBJ2-1
d_call: TRBD2
cdr3_aa: CASSLGTGGSNEQFF
cdr3_nt: TGTGCCAGCAGCTTAGGCACGGGAGGAAGCAATGAGCAGTTCTTC

clone_size: .
v_call: TRBV7-9
j_call: TRBJ1-4
d_call: .
cdr3_aa: CASSPPRGKSEKLFF
cdr3_nt: TGTGCCAGCAGCCCACCCAGGGGAAAATCTGAAAAACTGTTTTTT

clone_size: .
v_call: TRBV3-1
j_call: TRBJ2-6
d_call: .
cdr3_aa: CASSQTTTRAGANVLTF
cdr3_nt: TGTGCCAGCAGCCAAACGACTACCAGGGCTGGGGCCAACGTCCTGACTTTC

clone_size: once
v_call: TRBV3-1
j_call: TRBJ2-1
d_call: .
cdr3_aa: CASSQAGLGPEQFF
cdr3_nt: TGTGCCAGCAGCCAAGCTGGTCTGGGTCCTGAGCAGTTCTTC

clone_size: .
v_call: TRBV10-3
j_call: TRBJ2-5
d_call: .
cdr3_aa: CAISEQGETQYF
cdr3_nt: TGTGCCATCAGTGAGCAGGGAGAGACCCAGTACTTC

clone_size: .
v_call: TRBV6-2/TRBV6-3
j_call: TRBJ2-6
d_call: .
cdr3_aa: CATFKSSGANVLTF
cdr3_nt: TGTGCCACTTTTAAGAGCTCTGGGGCCAACGTCCTGACTTTC

clone_size: few
v_call: TRBV7-2
j_call: TRBJ2-3
d_call: TRBD2
cdr3_aa: CASSIAAGVADTQYF
cdr3_nt: TGTGCCAGCAGCATAGCTGCGGGGGTAGCAGATACGCAGTATTTT

clone_size: .
v_call: TRBV6-5
j_call: TRBJ2-7
d_call: .
cdr3_aa: CASSYSWLKAYEQYF
cdr3_nt: TGTGCCAGCAGTTACTCATGGCTGAAAGCCTACGAGCAGTACTTC

clone_size: .
v_call: TRBV11-2
j_call: TRBJ2-7
d_call: .
cdr3_aa: CASSSLIYGSKREYF
cdr3_nt: TGTGCCAGCAGCTCCTTGATCTATGGTAGTAAGCGGGAGTACTTC

clone_size: .
v_call: TRBV7-9
j_call: TRBJ2-7
d_call: TRBD1
cdr3_aa: CASIPDRGYEQYF
cdr3_nt: TGTGCCAGCATCCCAGACAGGGGCTACGAGCAGTACTTC

clone_size: .
v_call: TRBV5-1
j_call: TRBJ1-5
d_call: .
cdr3_aa: CASSPGTQGGQPQHF
cdr3_nt: TGCGCCAGCAGTCCCGGGACGCAAGGGGGACAGCCCCAGCATTTT

clone_size: few
v_call: TRBV4-1
j_call: TRBJ2-7
d_call: TRBD1
cdr3_aa: CASSPLDGQGIGEQYF
cdr3_nt: TGCGCCAGCAGCCCTTTGGATGGACAGGGGATTGGCGAGCAGTACTTC

clone_size: few
v_call: TRBV4-1
j_call: TRBJ2-5
d_call: .
cdr3_aa: CASSQVGLVQTQYF
cdr3_nt: TGCGCCAGCAGCCAGGTTGGCCTTGTGCAGACCCAGTACTTC

clone_size: .
v_call: TRBV12-3/TRBV12-4
j_call: TRBJ2-5
d_call: .
cdr3_aa: CASSQYQGNRETQYF
cdr3_nt: TGTGCCAGCAGTCAATATCAGGGGAATAGAGAGACCCAGTACTTC

clone_size: .
v_call: TRBV27
j_call: TRBJ1-1
d_call: .
cdr3_aa: CASSLTPRVRNTEAFF
cdr3_nt: TGTGCCAGCAGTTTAACCCCCAGGGTACGGAACACTGAAGCTTTCTTT

clone_size: few
v_call: TRBV7-9
j_call: TRBJ2-5
d_call: TRBD2
cdr3_aa: CASSSGGDYSKETQYF
cdr3_nt: TGTGCCAGCAGCAGCGGGGGGGACTACTCAAAAGAGACCCAGTACTTC

clone_size: few
v_call: TRBV20-1
j_call: TRBJ2-5
d_call: TRBD2
cdr3_aa: CSARPPPSGGIETQYF
cdr3_nt: TGCAGTGCTAGACCACCTCCTAGCGGGGGGATAGAGACCCAGTACTTC

clone_size: .
v_call: TRBV12-3/TRBV12-4
j_call: TRBJ2-3
d_call: .
cdr3_aa: CASSGLRGLFLNSDTQYF
cdr3_nt: TGTGCCAGCTCCGGACTTAGGGGACTCTTCCTTAATTCAGATACGCAGTATTTT

clone_size: .
v_call: TRBV6-5
j_call: TRBJ1-5
d_call: .
cdr3_aa: CASSRQENQPQHF
cdr3_nt: TGTGCCAGCAGTAGACAGGAGAATCAGCCCCAGCATTTT

clone_size: .
v_call: TRBV29-1
j_call: TRBJ2-5
d_call: TRBD2
cdr3_aa: CSVPPLAGVGETQYF
cdr3_nt: TGCAGCGTTCCGCCACTAGCGGGAGTGGGAGAGACCCAGTACTTC

clone_size: .
v_call: TRBV5-6
j_call: TRBJ1-1
d_call: .
cdr3_aa: CASSPTSTGNTEAFF
cdr3_nt: TGTGCCAGCAGCCCGACCTCGACAGGGAACACTGAAGCTTTCTTT

clone_size: few
v_call: TRBV6-5
j_call: TRBJ2-3
d_call: TRBD2
cdr3_aa: CASSTGTTLSTDTQYF
cdr3_nt: TGTGCCAGCAGCACCGGGACTACCCTTAGCACAGATACGCAGTATTTT

clone_size: few
v_call: TRBV13
j_call: TRBJ2-5
d_call: .
cdr3_aa: CASSLAWEIQETQYF
cdr3_nt: TGTGCCAGCAGCTTAGCTTGGGAGATTCAAGAGACCCAGTACTTC

clone_size: .
v_call: TRBV7-8
j_call: TRBJ2-7
d_call: .
cdr3_aa: CASSLRRIAYEQYF
cdr3_nt: TGTGCCAGCAGCTTAAGACGTATCGCCTATGAGCAGTACTTC

clone_size: .
v_call: TRBV29-1
j_call: TRBJ1-1
d_call: .
cdr3_aa: CSVAVSRETEAFF
cdr3_nt: TGCAGCGTTGCTGTGTCCAGGGAGACTGAAGCTTTCTTT